Listed below are T cell receptor beta chains from one sample, sequenced in a study of OX40 agonist ivuxolimab in advanced cancers. Produced via immunoSEQ multiplex PCR; TCRdb's table is partial and in-frame only. The data contain about 77,000 clones, approximately 85% of them singletons. The sample in question was CD4+ or CD8+ T cells sorted from blood, obtained in a trial of the OX40 agonist ivuxolimab. These TCRs come from an adult with an advanced solid tumor such as melanoma, head and neck, liver or kidney cancer. Both conserved end residues are part of each CDR3. Fields, in order: CDR3 DNA, CDR3 protein, clone size, J gene, D gene, V gene. D genes are given only for firm matches. Where a row states a size, it is once, few, many or the class of an expanded clone; other rows omit it.

CDR3nt: TGTGCCAGCAGCTTAATGGCAGGGAGAGGTGATACGCAGTATTTT
CDR3aa: CASSLMAGRGDTQYF
abundance: few
j_gene: TRBJ2-3
d_gene: NA
v_gene: TRBV7-2

CDR3nt: TGTGCCTGGACTCCCACAGGGGACTATTGGGATGGCTACACCTTC
CDR3aa: CAWTPTGDYWDGYTF
abundance: once
j_gene: TRBJ1-2
d_gene: TRBD1
v_gene: TRBV30

CDR3nt: TGTGCCAGCAGTGACCTCAACAGGGGGCGAGGCGGGGAGCTGTTTTTT
CDR3aa: CASSDLNRGRGGELFF
abundance: NA
j_gene: TRBJ2-2
d_gene: TRBD1
v_gene: TRBV25-1

CDR3nt: TGTGCCAGCAGCCCCGTTGTGCGGTTCGGGAAGCATTTT
CDR3aa: CASSPVVRFGKHF
abundance: NA
j_gene: TRBJ1-5
d_gene: NA
v_gene: TRBV7-3

CDR3nt: TGTGCCAGCTCAACCGAGACGGGATACTCTGGAAACACCATATATTTT
CDR3aa: CASSTETGYSGNTIYF
abundance: NA
j_gene: TRBJ1-3
d_gene: NA
v_gene: TRBV18

CDR3nt: TGCGCCAGCAGCCAACTCACTGGAGGGGGGTACGAGCAGTACTTC
CDR3aa: CASSQLTGGGYEQYF
abundance: once
j_gene: TRBJ2-7
d_gene: NA
v_gene: TRBV4-3

CDR3nt: TGTGCCGGGGGAGCCCTACTCTACAATGAGCAGTTCTTC
CDR3aa: CAGGALLYNEQFF
abundance: NA
j_gene: TRBJ2-1
d_gene: NA
v_gene: TRBV18

CDR3nt: TGTGCCAGCAGTTTATCGGGGGGTAGGGGACGAGCTTTCTTT
CDR3aa: CASSLSGGRGRAFF
abundance: NA
j_gene: TRBJ1-1
d_gene: NA
v_gene: TRBV27

CDR3nt: TGTGCCAGCAGAAGGCCGGGACAGGGGAGTTCGGAAGCTTTCTTT
CDR3aa: CASRRPGQGSSEAFF
abundance: NA
j_gene: TRBJ1-1
d_gene: TRBD1
v_gene: TRBV11-2

CDR3nt: TGTGCCAGCAGCCACTTCCGGGACAGGGAAGGGGAGACCCAGTACTTC
CDR3aa: CASSHFRDREGETQYF
abundance: NA
j_gene: TRBJ2-5
d_gene: TRBD1
v_gene: TRBV14

CDR3nt: TGTGCCAGCAGCCTTGGGACGTTATTGACTGGAAACACCATATATTTT
CDR3aa: CASSLGTLLTGNTIYF
abundance: NA
j_gene: TRBJ1-3
d_gene: NA
v_gene: TRBV14

CDR3nt: TGTGCCAGCTCACCTCTACAGGGGAACACAGATACGCAGTATTTT
CDR3aa: CASSPLQGNTDTQYF
abundance: NA
j_gene: TRBJ2-3
d_gene: TRBD1
v_gene: TRBV18

CDR3nt: TGCGCCAGCAGCCAAGAGAGGGACAGGGTTCAGCATTTT
CDR3aa: CASSQERDRVQHF
abundance: few
j_gene: TRBJ1-5
d_gene: TRBD1
v_gene: TRBV4-1

CDR3nt: TGTGCCAGTAGTTCTGCAGATACGCAGTATTTT
CDR3aa: CASSSADTQYF
abundance: NA
j_gene: TRBJ2-3
d_gene: NA
v_gene: TRBV19

CDR3nt: TGTGCCAGCAGCTTAGGAGGAGCAGGGGCGGACTATGGCTACACCTTC
CDR3aa: CASSLGGAGADYGYTF
abundance: NA
j_gene: TRBJ1-2
d_gene: NA
v_gene: TRBV7-2

CDR3nt: TGTGCCACCTCGACAGGGAGGAACTATGGCTACACCTTC
CDR3aa: CATSTGRNYGYTF
abundance: NA
j_gene: TRBJ1-2
d_gene: TRBD1
v_gene: TRBV6-5

CDR3nt: TGTGCCAGTAGAGCAGGGGCAGGAGAAAAACTGTTTTTT
CDR3aa: CASRAGAGEKLFF
abundance: NA
j_gene: TRBJ1-4
d_gene: NA
v_gene: TRBV5-4

CDR3nt: TGTGCCAGCAGTTACTCCATATACGGGGGGGAAGAGACCCAGTACTTC
CDR3aa: CASSYSIYGGEETQYF
abundance: NA
j_gene: TRBJ2-5
d_gene: TRBD2
v_gene: TRBV6-5

CDR3nt: TGTGCCAGCAGCTTAGTCCGGGCAGACCAAGCCTACGAGCAGTACTTC
CDR3aa: CASSLVRADQAYEQYF
abundance: NA
j_gene: TRBJ2-7
d_gene: NA
v_gene: TRBV7-6

CDR3nt: TGTGCCAGCAGTTCCCGACCTGACTCTGGAAACACCATATATTTT
CDR3aa: CASSSRPDSGNTIYF
abundance: NA
j_gene: TRBJ1-3
d_gene: NA
v_gene: TRBV6-5

CDR3nt: TGTGCCAGCACGGCTCCGGCAGATCCTAAAATGTCTGGAAACACCATATATTTT
CDR3aa: CASTAPADPKMSGNTIYF
abundance: few
j_gene: TRBJ1-3
d_gene: NA
v_gene: TRBV2

CDR3nt: TGTGCCAGCTCATCTAGGACAGGGACCTCCTACGAGCAGTACTTC
CDR3aa: CASSSRTGTSYEQYF
abundance: few
j_gene: TRBJ2-7
d_gene: TRBD1
v_gene: TRBV18

CDR3nt: TGTGCCAGCAGTACCCGACGGAGCTCTGGGGCCAACGTCCTGACTTTC
CDR3aa: CASSTRRSSGANVLTF
abundance: few
j_gene: TRBJ2-6
d_gene: NA
v_gene: TRBV6-6

CDR3nt: TGTGCCAGTAGTGCGACAGGGGCCCCAATACCTTCTGAGCGCTACACCTTC
CDR3aa: CASSATGAPIPSERYTF
abundance: NA
j_gene: TRBJ1-2
d_gene: TRBD1
v_gene: TRBV19

CDR3nt: TGCAGCGTTGCGGAGTCAGGGGGGCGTGGCTACACCTTC
CDR3aa: CSVAESGGRGYTF
abundance: NA
j_gene: TRBJ1-2
d_gene: TRBD1
v_gene: TRBV29-1

CDR3nt: TGTGCCAGCAGCCGGCGGGGGACTGGAAACACCATATATTTT
CDR3aa: CASSRRGTGNTIYF
abundance: NA
j_gene: TRBJ1-3
d_gene: NA
v_gene: TRBV9

CDR3nt: TGCGCCAGCAGTCCGGGACAGGGCATCCCGTTCACTGAAGCTTTCTTT
CDR3aa: CASSPGQGIPFTEAFF
abundance: few
j_gene: TRBJ1-1
d_gene: TRBD1
v_gene: TRBV5-1

CDR3nt: TGTGCCAGCAGCTTAGAGGTCGGCCAGGGCGGATCACCCCTCCACTTT
CDR3aa: CASSLEVGQGGSPLHF
abundance: NA
j_gene: TRBJ1-6
d_gene: NA
v_gene: TRBV11-2

CDR3nt: TGTGCCAGTAGTATAGCTGCCGGTTTATATGGCTACACCTTC
CDR3aa: CASSIAAGLYGYTF
abundance: NA
j_gene: TRBJ1-2
d_gene: NA
v_gene: TRBV19

CDR3nt: TGTGCCAGTAGTTTTGGGGCTCGGAACACTGAAGCTTTCTTT
CDR3aa: CASSFGARNTEAFF
abundance: NA
j_gene: TRBJ1-1
d_gene: NA
v_gene: TRBV19

CDR3nt: TGTGCCAGCTCACCACGGGGGGGGCTCGATGAAAAACTGTTTTTT
CDR3aa: CASSPRGGLDEKLFF
abundance: NA
j_gene: TRBJ1-4
d_gene: NA
v_gene: TRBV18

CDR3nt: TGTGCCAGCAGCCCCCCAACAGGTTACGCAGATACGCAGTATTTT
CDR3aa: CASSPPTGYADTQYF
abundance: NA
j_gene: TRBJ2-3
d_gene: NA
v_gene: TRBV6-5

CDR3nt: TGTGCCAGCTCACGCTGGAGTGGGGCAGGGTCCACTGAAGCTTTCTTT
CDR3aa: CASSRWSGAGSTEAFF
abundance: once
j_gene: TRBJ1-1
d_gene: NA
v_gene: TRBV18

CDR3nt: TGCGCCAGCAGCCAAGATCGGGGGATGGGCTATGGCTACACCTTC
CDR3aa: CASSQDRGMGYGYTF
abundance: NA
j_gene: TRBJ1-2
d_gene: NA
v_gene: TRBV4-1

CDR3nt: TGTGCCAGCTCACCAGGGCAGTTGAACACTGAAGCTTTCTTT
CDR3aa: CASSPGQLNTEAFF
abundance: once
j_gene: TRBJ1-1
d_gene: NA
v_gene: TRBV18

CDR3nt: TGTGCCAGCAGCTTAGTGGAGGCTGGAAACACCATATATTTT
CDR3aa: CASSLVEAGNTIYF
abundance: NA
j_gene: TRBJ1-3
d_gene: NA
v_gene: TRBV7-2

CDR3nt: TGTGCCAGCAGCCAACAGGGGACAGGGGGCGCCGAGACCCAGTACTTC
CDR3aa: CASSQQGTGGAETQYF
abundance: once
j_gene: TRBJ2-5
d_gene: TRBD1
v_gene: TRBV5-5

CDR3nt: TGTGCCAGCAGCCCTGCGGCGCCCTCGGGAAATACGCAGTATTTT
CDR3aa: CASSPAAPSGNTQYF
abundance: NA
j_gene: TRBJ2-3
d_gene: NA
v_gene: TRBV9

CDR3nt: TGTGCCAGCGCGGGGCAATTGTACGGCGAGCAGTACTTC
CDR3aa: CASAGQLYGEQYF
abundance: NA
j_gene: TRBJ2-7
d_gene: NA
v_gene: TRBV7-2

CDR3nt: TGTGCCAGCAGTTTCCACAGGGCACGGGGTGAAAAACTGTTTTTT
CDR3aa: CASSFHRARGEKLFF
abundance: NA
j_gene: TRBJ1-4
d_gene: NA
v_gene: TRBV27

CDR3nt: TGTGCCAGCTCAGGTTCGGCAGGGGACTTGAACACTGAAGCTTTCTTT
CDR3aa: CASSGSAGDLNTEAFF
abundance: NA
j_gene: TRBJ1-1
d_gene: NA
v_gene: TRBV18

CDR3nt: TGTGCCAGCAGCTTAGCGGGGCTTAGGGATACGCAGTATTTT
CDR3aa: CASSLAGLRDTQYF
abundance: NA
j_gene: TRBJ2-3
d_gene: NA
v_gene: TRBV11-2

CDR3nt: TGCGCCAGCAGCCTGGACAGGGCCTACGAGCAGTACTTC
CDR3aa: CASSLDRAYEQYF
abundance: NA
j_gene: TRBJ2-7
d_gene: TRBD1
v_gene: TRBV5-1

CDR3nt: TGTGCCACCAGCGGTTGGGTTTGGGGTACGCTAGGGGAAAAACTGTTTTTT
CDR3aa: CATSGWVWGTLGEKLFF
abundance: NA
j_gene: TRBJ1-4
d_gene: NA
v_gene: TRBV15

CDR3nt: TGTGCCAGCAGCTGGGACAGGGGAGGGTACGAGCAGTACTTC
CDR3aa: CASSWDRGGYEQYF
abundance: once
j_gene: TRBJ2-7
d_gene: TRBD1
v_gene: TRBV5-4